A single sample gave rise to the 12 T cell receptor beta chains below, sequenced in a study of human T cells and chemical hapten exposure. TCRdb fed the RACE reads into MiXCR, producing one record per CDR3 protein. The sample holds about 30,000 distinct CDR3 sequences, over 4.5% seen once. Time point specified: patch test 3, about 24 weeks after DPC sensitization. As for treatment: therapeutic diphenylcyclopropenone sensitization with weekly scalp DPC. The sequencing used whole blood, collected in connection with sensitization to the hapten diphenylcyclopropenone (DPC). The receptors here all came from a man aged 30-40 years with alopecia areata. Some clones in this sample may be carry-over from other donors' samples.

At least ten counts were recorded for this clonotype. This sequence joins TRBV11-3 and TRBJ2-7; D not resolved. The V and J ends lost 5 bases and 2 bases respectively, with 19 bases between them. CDR3 size: 16 residues. Germline lookup yields CDR1 SGHNT and CDR2 YENEEA. The CDR3 bases are TGTGCCAGCAGCCCAGGTGGGTTCGGCGGAACCTACGAGCAGTACTTC. Amino acids: CASSPGGFGGTYEQYF.

There are many counts of this clonotype. V usage is TRBV20-1 and J usage is TRBJ2-5; D could derive from TRBD1 or TRBD2 (5 bases each). CDR3 length: 17 residues. CDR1 and CDR2 from the germline V gene are DFQATT and SNEGSKA (reference sequence). V was shortened by 5 bases and J by 5 bases, with 27 bases between the two germline ends. CDR3 in DNA: TGCAGTGCTGGCGAAAATTCCAGGGAACTAGTAGGGGAGACCCAGTACTTC. Its translation: CSAGENSRELVGETQYF.

Ten or more counts support this clonotype. The chain recombines TRBV4-1 with TRBJ2-3; weak D call: TRBD1 (6 bases). The CDR3 is made up of 17 amino acids. From germline, CDR1 is MGHRA and CDR2 YSYEKL. Trimming pared 0 bases from V and 2 bases from J, leaving 15 bases between. CDR3 residues: CASSQDRARGDTDTQYF. CDR3 bases: TGCGCCAGCAGCCAAGACAGGGCCAGGGGCGACACAGATACGCAGTATTTT.

This clonotype was seen many times. This chain connects TRBV25-1 to TRBJ2-4, with D tentatively TRBD2 (7 bases). This CDR3 spans 17 amino acids. Germline CDR1 MGHDK, CDR2 SYGVNS. Trimming pared 4 bases from V and 0 bases from J, leaving 16 bases between. CDR3 sequence (DNA): TGTGCCAGCAGTGGGCAGGGGCGGGGGTTAGCCAAAAACATTCAGTACTTC. Encoded protein: CASSGQGRGLAKNIQYF.

This clonotype was detected only a few times. This may be a read error, as it is one base from a much larger clone. No DNA is shown, since the ends of the CDR3 on it are uncertain; the CDR3 is the one TCRdb lists. The rearrangement uses TRBV29-1 and TRBJ1-1. From germline, CDR1 is SQVTM and CDR2 ANQGSEA. The CDR3 adds up to 11 amino acids, both ends counted. CDR3: CSVGRGALPFF.

This clonotype has ten or more counts. The chain is built from TRBV7-2 and TRBJ2-7; D gene ambiguous. The V end lost 5 bases, the J end lost 3 bases, and 26 bases lay between the germline ends. This CDR3 comprises 18 residues. Germline lookup yields CDR1 SGHTA and CDR2 FQGNSA. CDR3 bases: TGTGCCAGCAGCGGCTTTGGGCAAGGGATAAGGTCGGGCTACGAGCAGTACTTC. Translating it yields CASSGFGQGIRSGYEQYF.

This clonotype was counted many times. V usage is TRBV14 and J usage is TRBJ2-5, with 7 nucleotides matching TRBD2. V lost 4 bases, J lost 4 bases, and 9 bases stayed unmatched. Germline lookup yields CDR1 SGHDN and CDR2 FVKESK. The CDR3 contains 15 residues. The CDR3 region has the DNA TGTGCCAGCAGCCCGCTTGCGGGAGCTCGAGAGACCCAGTACTTC. Amino acids: CASSPLAGARETQYF.

This clonotype was picked up many times. The chain employs TRBV30 and TRBJ2-1; TRBD1 is a possible D gene (5 bases). Germline V gene lookup returns CDR1 GTSNPN and CDR2 SVGIG (reference sequence). This CDR3 has 13 residues. Between the trimmed V and J ends, which lost 5 bases and 4 bases, there was a span of 12 bases. This chain's CDR3 is CAWRPDSYNEQFF. CDR3 nucleotides: TGTGCCTGGCGCCCTGACAGTTACAATGAGCAGTTCTTC. Full variable domain (remainder filled in from reference TRBV30 and TRBJ2-1): SQTIHQWPATLVQPVGSPLSLECTVEGTSNPNLYWYRQAAGRGLQLLFYSVGIGQISSEVPQNLSASRPQDRQFILSSKKLLLSDSGFYLCAWRPDSYNEQFFGPGTRLTVL.

The sample holds many counts of this clonotype. The CDR3 DNA is TGTGCCAGCAGCCCGCAGGAAAGTACGCAGTATTTT. This translates into CASSPQESTQYF. This chain joins TRBV11-2 and TRBJ2-3; D is undetermined. Trimming removed 5 bases from V and 8 bases from J, with 11 bases in between. The CDR3 spans 12 residues. Germline CDR1 is SGHAT and CDR2 is FQNNGV.

There are many counts of this clonotype. The chain uses TRBV4-1 and TRBJ2-1; D uncertain. The CDR3 covers 18 residues. V gave up 1 base and J gave up 3 bases, with 19 bases separating them. Germline-derived CDR1 and CDR2 are MGHRA and YSYEKL. CDR3 amino acids: CASSQVDMGFSSYNEQFF. The CDR3, as DNA: TGCGCCAGCAGCCAAGTCGATATGGGGTTCTCTAGCTACAATGAGCAGTTCTTC.

This clonotype occurred many times. The chain combines TRBV12-3 or TRBV12-4 with TRBJ1-4; 7 bases line up with TRBD1. The CDR3 sequence is 14 residues long. V dropped 0 bases and J dropped 7; count of bases not matched to a gene: 2. The CDR3 is CASSLAGGGEKLFF. The CDR3 DNA reads as TGTGCCAGCAGTTTAGCAGGGGGCGGTGAAAAACTGTTTTTT.

This clonotype has a count of ten or more. In nucleotides, the CDR3 is TGTGCCAGTAGTCCCCGGGGACGCCACTCTGGGGCCAACGTCCTGACTTTC. Its protein is CASSPRGRHSGANVLTF. This chain links TRBV19 with TRBJ2-6; D might be TRBD1 or TRBD2, each matching 5 bases. CDR1 LNHDA and CDR2 SQIVND come from the germline V gene (reference sequence). CDR3 size: 17 residues. Trimming removed 5 bases from V and 0 bases from J, with 14 bases in between.